A selection of T cell receptor beta chains follows, all from one sample in a study of blood T cell repertoires in COVID-19. Produced via immunoSEQ multiplex PCR; TCRdb's table is partial and in-frame only. Among hundreds of thousands of clones listed, more than 80% were seen once. The sample taken for sequencing was peripheral blood. These receptors all stem from a man in his forties with acute or convalescent COVID-19. Each CDR3 is given with its conserved first and last residue. Fields, in order: clone size, V gene, D gene, J gene, CDR3 DNA, CDR3 protein. The D gene is left open where the match is weak. Clone size appears in some rows only: once, few, many, or a class for an expanded clone.

-	TRBV6-6	TRBD1	TRBJ2-2	TGTGCCAGCAATTCTGACAGGGTTACCGGGGAGCTGTTTTTT	CASNSDRVTGELFF
-	TRBV6-5	TRBD1	TRBJ1-2	TGTGCCAGCACCCGAAGGCAACAGGGGAATGGCTACACCTTC	CASTRRQQGNGYTF
-	TRBV28	-	TRBJ1-6	TGTGCCAGCAGTAGGAGACTCTCGACGGATAATAATTCACCCCTCCACTTT	CASSRRLSTDNNSPLHF
-	TRBV19	TRBD2	TRBJ2-3	TGTGCCAGTAGTACAAGCGGGAGGAAAGATACGCAGTATTTT	CASSTSGRKDTQYF
-	TRBV7-3	TRBD1	TRBJ1-6	TGTGCCAGCAGCTTATTTCCGCAGGGGGCCAATTCACCCCTCCACTTT	CASSLFPQGANSPLHF
once	TRBV5-4	-	TRBJ1-3	TGTGCCAGCAGCTCGACAGGTACTGGAAACACCATATATTTT	CASSSTGTGNTIYF
-	TRBV6-4	TRBD2	TRBJ2-3	TGTGCCAGCAGCACCGGGACTAGCGGGCAGGCACACACGGATACGCAGTATTTT	CASSTGTSGQAHTDTQYF
-	TRBV2	TRBD1	TRBJ1-6	TGTGCCAGCAGTCAAAGGGACAGGGCTGATTCACCCCTCCACTTT	CASSQRDRADSPLHF
-	TRBV5-5	-	TRBJ2-5	TGTGCCAGCAGCTCGGACTGGGGACAAGAGACCCAGTACTTC	CASSSDWGQETQYF
-	TRBV13	TRBD2	TRBJ2-2	TGTGCCAGCAGCTCCTACGTGTCTAGCGGGGTTACCGGGGAGCTGTTTTTT	CASSSYVSSGVTGELFF
-	TRBV7-3	-	TRBJ2-1	TGTGCCAGCAGTACCGGGTCCTACAATGAGCAGTTCTTC	CASSTGSYNEQFF